The rows below give T cell receptor beta chains drawn from one sample of a study of cytomegalovirus exposure and HLA in healthy donors. Some clones are missing from TCRdb's copy, which holds only in-frame ones; the method was immunoSEQ multiplex PCR. Seen here are 150,000 to 200,000 clones, 77% observed once, and the top ten hold 2% to 3%. The sequencing sample was made of PBMCs. The receptors come from a woman between 35 and 50 years old in good health and CMV-seropositive. CDR3s include the opening cysteine and the closing phenylalanine or tryptophan. A D gene is named only where the DNA matches it firmly. Some rows have no size entry. The others give once, few or many, or a class for an expanded clone.

abundance: -
len: 15
d_gene: TRBD1
v_gene: TRBV27
j_gene: TRBJ2-5
CDR3nt: TGTGCCAGCAGTGCGCCGGGACAGGGATACGAGACCCAGTACTTC
CDR3aa: CASSAPGQGYETQYF

abundance: -
len: 15
d_gene: TRBD1
v_gene: TRBV5-4
j_gene: TRBJ2-5
CDR3nt: TGTGCCAGCAGCGTTGACAGGGGGATGGGAGAGACCCAGTACTTC
CDR3aa: CASSVDRGMGETQYF

abundance: -
len: 14
d_gene: -
v_gene: TRBV2
j_gene: TRBJ1-4
CDR3nt: TGTGCCAGCAGAGATGGGACTTTAAGTGAAAAACTGTTTTTT
CDR3aa: CASRDGTLSEKLFF

abundance: -
len: 15
d_gene: -
v_gene: TRBV7-8
j_gene: TRBJ2-5
CDR3nt: TGTGCCAGCAGCTTCGGACAGCTCCAACAAGAGACCCAGTACTTC
CDR3aa: CASSFGQLQQETQYF

abundance: -
len: 13
d_gene: TRBD1
v_gene: TRBV6-5
j_gene: TRBJ1-5
CDR3nt: TGTGCCAGCCGCGGACAGGTCAATCAGCCCCAGCATTTT
CDR3aa: CASRGQVNQPQHF

abundance: -
len: 15
d_gene: TRBD2
v_gene: TRBV7-2
j_gene: TRBJ2-7
CDR3nt: TGTGCCAGCAGCTCGGGGACTAGCTTAGGGTACGAGCAGTACTTC
CDR3aa: CASSSGTSLGYEQYF

abundance: -
len: 16
d_gene: TRBD2
v_gene: TRBV7-9
j_gene: TRBJ2-2
CDR3nt: TGTGCCAGCAGCTCTACTAGCGGGGCCAACACCGGGGAGCTGTTTTTT
CDR3aa: CASSSTSGANTGELFF

abundance: -
len: 16
d_gene: -
v_gene: TRBV5-5
j_gene: TRBJ2-2
CDR3nt: TGTGCCAGCAGCTTGGGGGACAACGCGAACACCGGGGAGCTGTTTTTT
CDR3aa: CASSLGDNANTGELFF

abundance: -
len: 17
d_gene: -
v_gene: TRBV7-2
j_gene: TRBJ1-5
CDR3nt: TGTGCCAGCAGCTTATACTCGCAGGGAAATAGCAATCAGCCCCAGCATTTT
CDR3aa: CASSLYSQGNSNQPQHF

abundance: -
len: 15
d_gene: -
v_gene: TRBV30
j_gene: TRBJ2-1
CDR3nt: TGTGCCTGGAGTGTAGGGCTGACAGGCTACAATGAGCAGTTCTTC
CDR3aa: CAWSVGLTGYNEQFF

abundance: -
len: 16
d_gene: TRBD2
v_gene: TRBV7-2
j_gene: TRBJ2-1
CDR3nt: TGTGCCAGCAGTTGGGCCGGGACTAGCAGATACAATGAGCAGTTCTTC
CDR3aa: CASSWAGTSRYNEQFF

abundance: -
len: 15
d_gene: TRBD2
v_gene: TRBV29-1
j_gene: TRBJ2-3
CDR3nt: TGCAGCGTCGGGACTAGCGGGAGCCGGAGAGATACGCAGTATTTT
CDR3aa: CSVGTSGSRRDTQYF

abundance: -
len: 16
d_gene: -
v_gene: TRBV7-2
j_gene: TRBJ2-3
CDR3nt: TGTGCCAGCAGCCCTCGACTAGGTAATTCCGCAGATACGCAGTATTTT
CDR3aa: CASSPRLGNSADTQYF

abundance: -
len: 15
d_gene: TRBD1
v_gene: TRBV30
j_gene: TRBJ1-4
CDR3nt: TGTGCCTGGAGCCCCACGGACAGGGCAGGCGAAAAACTGTTTTTT
CDR3aa: CAWSPTDRAGEKLFF

abundance: -
len: 13
d_gene: -
v_gene: TRBV10-3
j_gene: TRBJ1-3
CDR3nt: TGTGCCATCAGTGACAGCTCTGGAAACACCATATATTTT
CDR3aa: CAISDSSGNTIYF

abundance: -
len: 14
d_gene: -
v_gene: TRBV2
j_gene: TRBJ2-1
CDR3nt: TGTGCCAGCAGGTTCAGGGACATCTACAATGAGCAGTTCTTC
CDR3aa: CASRFRDIYNEQFF

abundance: -
len: 14
d_gene: -
v_gene: TRBV18
j_gene: TRBJ2-3
CDR3nt: TGTGCCAGCTCACCAGGAGGAAGCACAGATACGCAGTATTTT
CDR3aa: CASSPGGSTDTQYF

abundance: -
len: 16
d_gene: -
v_gene: TRBV28
j_gene: TRBJ1-5
CDR3nt: TGTGCCAGCAGTTTGGTTCAGACAGGACCTAATCAGCCCCAGCATTTT
CDR3aa: CASSLVQTGPNQPQHF

abundance: -
len: 13
d_gene: -
v_gene: TRBV5-4
j_gene: TRBJ1-1
CDR3nt: TGTGCCAGCAGCTTAGACATGAACACTGAAGCTTTCTTT
CDR3aa: CASSLDMNTEAFF

abundance: few
len: 15
d_gene: -
v_gene: TRBV10-3
j_gene: TRBJ1-5
CDR3nt: TGTGCCATCAGTGAGTCGGGGGGGCTCTATCAGCCCCAGCATTTT
CDR3aa: CAISESGGLYQPQHF

abundance: few
len: 16
d_gene: -
v_gene: TRBV6-5
j_gene: TRBJ2-7
CDR3nt: TGTGCCAGCAGTTACTCAGTCACGGGGGGCAACTACGAGCAGTACTTC
CDR3aa: CASSYSVTGGNYEQYF

abundance: -
len: 17
d_gene: TRBD1
v_gene: TRBV5-8
j_gene: TRBJ1-4
CDR3nt: TGTGCCAGCAGCGCCGGACAGGGGTTGGCAACTAATGAAAAACTGTTTTTT
CDR3aa: CASSAGQGLATNEKLFF

abundance: -
len: 13
d_gene: TRBD1
v_gene: TRBV6-5
j_gene: TRBJ2-7
CDR3nt: TGTGCCAGCAGTATCGGGACAGGCTACGAGCAGTACTTC
CDR3aa: CASSIGTGYEQYF

abundance: -
len: 16
d_gene: TRBD1
v_gene: TRBV7-9
j_gene: TRBJ1-2
CDR3nt: TGTGCCAGCAGCCCGGGATCTCTGGGACAGAACTATGGCTACACCTTC
CDR3aa: CASSPGSLGQNYGYTF

abundance: -
len: 16
d_gene: -
v_gene: TRBV14
j_gene: TRBJ2-5
CDR3nt: TGTGCCAGCAGCCAAGTAGAGCTAGCCGGTCAAGAGACCCAGTACTTC
CDR3aa: CASSQVELAGQETQYF

abundance: -
len: 15
d_gene: TRBD1
v_gene: TRBV30
j_gene: TRBJ1-5
CDR3nt: TGTGCCTGGAGTACCGGGACAGGGCTTAATCAGCCCCAGCATTTT
CDR3aa: CAWSTGTGLNQPQHF

abundance: -
len: 16
d_gene: -
v_gene: TRBV4-1
j_gene: TRBJ1-1
CDR3nt: TGCGCCAGCAGCCACCCTCAGCGGACGGAAAACACTGAAGCTTTCTTT
CDR3aa: CASSHPQRTENTEAFF

abundance: -
len: 12
d_gene: TRBD2
v_gene: TRBV6-5
j_gene: TRBJ2-4
CDR3nt: TGTGCCAGCAAGGGACGGGGGGACATTCAGTACTTC
CDR3aa: CASKGRGDIQYF

abundance: -
len: 14
d_gene: -
v_gene: TRBV7-8
j_gene: TRBJ2-7
CDR3nt: TGTGCCAGCAGCTTCCTAGGAGGGCCGGGTGAGCAGTACTTC
CDR3aa: CASSFLGGPGEQYF

abundance: -
len: 12
d_gene: -
v_gene: TRBV4-1
j_gene: TRBJ2-3
CDR3nt: TGCGCCAGCAGCGCGGAGGAAGATACGCAGTATTTT
CDR3aa: CASSAEEDTQYF

abundance: -
len: 14
d_gene: TRBD2
v_gene: TRBV18
j_gene: TRBJ2-7
CDR3nt: TGTGCCAGCTCCGTTAGCGGGGGGAACTACGAGCAGTACTTC
CDR3aa: CASSVSGGNYEQYF

abundance: -
len: 17
d_gene: -
v_gene: TRBV4-2
j_gene: TRBJ1-4
CDR3nt: TGTGCCAGCAGCCCTTTAGGGACATCCCCAACTAATGAAAAACTGTTTTTT
CDR3aa: CASSPLGTSPTNEKLFF

abundance: -
len: 18
d_gene: TRBD2
v_gene: TRBV11-2
j_gene: TRBJ2-3
CDR3nt: TGTGCCAGCAGCTTAGGGCGGGGGGCAATTATTTACACAGATACGCAGTATTTT
CDR3aa: CASSLGRGAIIYTDTQYF

abundance: once
len: 15
d_gene: TRBD1
v_gene: TRBV28
j_gene: TRBJ1-3
CDR3nt: TGTGCCAGCAGGCCGGGACAGCAAGGTGGGAACACCATATATTTT
CDR3aa: CASRPGQQGGNTIYF

abundance: -
len: 13
d_gene: TRBD1
v_gene: TRBV5-4
j_gene: TRBJ1-1
CDR3nt: TGTGCCAGCAGCGACGGACAGGGGGCTGAAGCTTTCTTT
CDR3aa: CASSDGQGAEAFF

abundance: -
len: 16
d_gene: -
v_gene: TRBV11-2
j_gene: TRBJ2-2
CDR3nt: TGTGCCAGCAGCTTAGAAGGCGGGATAAACACCGGGGAGCTGTTTTTT
CDR3aa: CASSLEGGINTGELFF

abundance: -
len: 15
d_gene: -
v_gene: TRBV2
j_gene: TRBJ1-5
CDR3nt: TGTGCCAGCAGTGAAGCCGGACAGATGAATCAGCCCCAGCATTTT
CDR3aa: CASSEAGQMNQPQHF

abundance: -
len: 14
d_gene: TRBD1
v_gene: TRBV28
j_gene: TRBJ1-2
CDR3nt: TGTGCCAGCAGCCCCGTGGGGACAGGATATGGCTACACCTTC
CDR3aa: CASSPVGTGYGYTF

abundance: -
len: 14
d_gene: -
v_gene: TRBV4-3
j_gene: TRBJ2-3
CDR3nt: TGCGCCAGCAGTTTGGAGGGGAGCACAGATACGCAGTATTTT
CDR3aa: CASSLEGSTDTQYF

abundance: -
len: 13
d_gene: TRBD1
v_gene: TRBV30
j_gene: TRBJ1-1
CDR3nt: TGTGCCTGGGACAGGGGGATAAACACTGAAGCTTTCTTT
CDR3aa: CAWDRGINTEAFF

abundance: -
len: 17
d_gene: TRBD1
v_gene: TRBV28
j_gene: TRBJ2-5
CDR3nt: TGTGCCAGCAACCCCGTACAGGGGGCTGCCCCCCAAGAGACCCAGTACTTC
CDR3aa: CASNPVQGAAPQETQYF

abundance: -
len: 13
d_gene: -
v_gene: TRBV6-1
j_gene: TRBJ2-7
CDR3nt: TGTGCCAGCTGCGGTTCCCTCTCCTACGAGCAGTACTTC
CDR3aa: CASCGSLSYEQYF

abundance: -
len: 15
d_gene: TRBD2
v_gene: TRBV4-3
j_gene: TRBJ2-1
CDR3nt: TGCGCCAGCAGCCCCCTAGCGGGAGGGCAGGTTGAGCAGTTCTTC
CDR3aa: CASSPLAGGQVEQFF

abundance: -
len: 13
d_gene: -
v_gene: TRBV19
j_gene: TRBJ1-4
CDR3nt: TGTGCCAGTAGTATAGGAGCTAATGAAAAACTGTTTTTT
CDR3aa: CASSIGANEKLFF

abundance: -
len: 14
d_gene: -
v_gene: TRBV15
j_gene: TRBJ1-4
CDR3nt: TGTGCCACCAGCAGAGATCGGGGTCGGGAAAAACTGTTTTTT
CDR3aa: CATSRDRGREKLFF

abundance: -
len: 14
d_gene: -
v_gene: TRBV5-1
j_gene: TRBJ2-5
CDR3nt: TGCGCCAGCAGCTTCGGGGGGGGACAGGAGACCCAGTACTTC
CDR3aa: CASSFGGGQETQYF

abundance: -
len: 15
d_gene: -
v_gene: TRBV7-9
j_gene: TRBJ1-3
CDR3nt: TGTGCCAGCAACTCAGACAGAGCCTCTGGAAACACCATATATTTT
CDR3aa: CASNSDRASGNTIYF

abundance: -
len: 15
d_gene: TRBD2
v_gene: TRBV2
j_gene: TRBJ2-7
CDR3nt: TGTGCCAGCAGTGTACAGGCGGGGGGCACCTACGAGCAGTACTTC
CDR3aa: CASSVQAGGTYEQYF

abundance: -
len: 16
d_gene: -
v_gene: TRBV7-8
j_gene: TRBJ2-1
CDR3nt: TGTGCCAGCACCAAAGGGGGAAGGACTGACTACAATGAGCAGTTCTTC
CDR3aa: CASTKGGRTDYNEQFF

abundance: -
len: 16
d_gene: TRBD2
v_gene: TRBV5-6
j_gene: TRBJ2-1
CDR3nt: TGTGCCAGCAGCTTGGATGCGGGAGGCCTCTACAATGAGCAGTTCTTC
CDR3aa: CASSLDAGGLYNEQFF

abundance: -
len: 16
d_gene: TRBD1
v_gene: TRBV7-2
j_gene: TRBJ2-1
CDR3nt: TGTGCCAGCAGCCTAGCCCGACAGGGGAATAGCAATGAGCAGTTCTTC
CDR3aa: CASSLARQGNSNEQFF